The 7 T cell receptor beta chains reported below all come from one sample, sequenced in a study of blood T cell repertoires in COVID-19. Profiling relied on immunoSEQ multiplex PCR, and the TCRdb table lists in-frame clones only, not all of them. The table has tens of thousands of clones, 85% seen once. The sequenced material came from peripheral blood. The receptor source for this set is a man aged 50 or older with active COVID-19.

V is TRBV5-4 and J is TRBJ2-1, with a tentative D call TRBD1 (6 bases). This CDR3 comprises 13 residues. Trimming left V 4 bases short and J 10 bases short, with 15 bases between. Germline CDR1 is SGHNT and CDR2 is YYREEE (reference sequence). CDR3 in amino acids: CASSGGHLREQFF. CDR3 coding DNA: TGTGCCAGCAGCGGGGGCCATCTTAGGGAGCAGTTCTTC.

V usage is TRBV29-1 and J usage is TRBJ2-7; possibly TRBD2 for D (5 bases). Germline CDR1 is SQVTM and CDR2 is ANQGSEA. Between the trimmed V and J ends, which lost 5 bases and 0 bases, there was a span of 14 bases. The CDR3 has 14 residues. CDR3 amino acids: CSVSAEGSSYEQYF. The CDR3 nucleotides are TGCAGCGTTTCAGCGGAAGGAAGCTCCTACGAGCAGTACTTC.

The chain links TRBV19 to TRBJ1-1; 10 bases align to TRBD1. Germline lookup yields CDR1 LNHDA and CDR2 SQIVND (reference sequence). V dropped 5 bases and J dropped 5; count of bases not matched to a gene: 5. The CDR3 length is 14 residues. The CDR3 DNA reads as TGTGCCAGTAGTGTGGGACAGGGGCGGACTGAAGCTTTCTTT. It is translated as CASSVGQGRTEAFF.

J is TRBJ2-7 and V is TRBV7-2; 9 bases are a match to TRBD2. Germline V gene lookup returns CDR1 SGHTA and CDR2 FQGNSA. The CDR3 consists of 15 residues. V was pared by 4 bases and J by 4 bases, with 8 bases of the junction left unmatched. The CDR3 is CASSWMTSGGYEQYF. The CDR3 coding sequence is TGTGCCAGCAGCTGGATGACTAGCGGCGGTTACGAGCAGTACTTC.

This sequence joins TRBV6-5 and TRBJ2-1, with 8 bases that match TRBD2. Losses at the gene ends were 6 bases for V and 4 bases for J; bases not matched to a gene: 5. This CDR3 has 14 residues. Germline CDR1 reads MNHEY; CDR2 reads SVGAGI. CDR3 in amino acids: CASRVAGSYNEQFF. For the CDR3, the DNA is TGTGCCAGCAGAGTAGCGGGGTCGTACAATGAGCAGTTCTTC.

CDR3 bases: TGTGCCACCCAGGGGGAAGGGAGGACCCAGTACTTC. Its translation: CATQGEGRTQYF. This chain links TRBV15 with TRBJ2-5; 7 bases are shared with TRBD1. J was trimmed by 7 bases and V by 8 bases; bases with no gene match: 7. This CDR3 contains 12 residues. From germline, CDR1 is LNHNV and CDR2 YYDKDF (reference sequence). The entire variable domain, with the rest obtained from reference TRBV15 and TRBJ2-5, is as follows: DAMVIQNPRYQVTQFGKPVTLSCSQTLNHNVMYWYQQKSSQAPKLLFHYYDKDFNNEADTPDNFQSRRPNTSFCFLDIRSPGLGDTAMYLCATQGEGRTQYFGPGTRLLVL.

The rearrangement uses TRBV6-2 or TRBV6-3 and TRBJ2-1; 12 bases fit TRBD2. The junction had 3 bases not matched to a gene; V was cut back by 0 bases and J by 0 bases. The CDR3 totals 18 residues. Germline CDR1 and CDR2: MNHEY and SVGEGT. In DNA, the CDR3 is TGTGCCAGCAGTTACTCCTTGACTAGCGGGAGCTCCTACAATGAGCAGTTCTTC. Amino acids: CASSYSLTSGSSYNEQFF.